The entry below gives a single T cell receptor (beta chain) sequence along with its context. The data were obtained in a study of blood T cell repertoires in COVID-19. Study summary: Collection of acute and convalescent COVID-19 samples took place in the United States, Italy and Spain. T cells, B-cell-depleted T cells, or PBMCs provided the cDNA or gDNA that served as material.

Trimming at V came to 5 bases and at J to 0 bases, leaving 7 bases not matched to a gene. The CDR3 is made up of 17 amino acids. CDR1 is MNHEY, CDR2 SMNVEV, per germline (reference sequence). Per the original data handling: Reference gene primer amplification yielded estimated nucleated cell counts. Clones were sequenced by immunoSEQ multiplex PCR, and TCRdb holds only the in-frame ones, with some missing. That table furnishes V, J and clone size, whereas the DNA furnished D and trimming. Of 40,000 to 60,000 clones in the sample, about nine tenths are singletons; the top ten hold almost 4%. The source of this sequence is a human donor in a cohort sampled during active COVID-19. This chain connects TRBV27 to TRBJ2-4, with 10 nucleotides matching TRBD1. Sample: peripheral blood. In DNA, the CDR3 is TGTGCCAGCAGTAAGGGGACAGGGGCCCTAGCCAAAAACATTCAGTACTTC. This encodes CASSKGTGALAKNIQYF.